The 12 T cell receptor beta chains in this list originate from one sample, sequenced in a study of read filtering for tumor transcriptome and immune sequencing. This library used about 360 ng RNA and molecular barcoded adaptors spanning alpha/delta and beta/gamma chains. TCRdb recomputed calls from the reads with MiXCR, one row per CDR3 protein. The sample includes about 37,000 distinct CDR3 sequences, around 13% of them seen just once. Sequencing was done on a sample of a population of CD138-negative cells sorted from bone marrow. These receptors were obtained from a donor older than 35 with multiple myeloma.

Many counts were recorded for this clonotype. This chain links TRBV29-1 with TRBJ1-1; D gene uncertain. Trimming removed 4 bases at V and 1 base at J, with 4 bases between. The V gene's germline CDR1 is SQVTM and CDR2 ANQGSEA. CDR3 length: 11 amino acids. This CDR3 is CSVGENTEAFF. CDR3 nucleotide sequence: TGCAGCGTTGGGGAGAACACTGAAGCTTTCTTT.

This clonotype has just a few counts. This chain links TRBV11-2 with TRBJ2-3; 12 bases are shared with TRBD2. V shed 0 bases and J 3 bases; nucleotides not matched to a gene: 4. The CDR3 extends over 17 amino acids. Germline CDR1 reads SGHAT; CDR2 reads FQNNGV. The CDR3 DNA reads TGTGCCAGCAGCTTAGAGTATGGACTAGCGGGAACAGATACGCAGTATTTT. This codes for CASSLEYGLAGTDTQYF.

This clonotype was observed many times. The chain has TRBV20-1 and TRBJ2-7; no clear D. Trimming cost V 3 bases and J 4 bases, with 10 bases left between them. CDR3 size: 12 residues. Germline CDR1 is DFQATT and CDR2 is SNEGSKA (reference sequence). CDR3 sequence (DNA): TGCAGTGCTAGCCCTCAACCGTACGAGCAGTACTTC. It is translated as CSASPQPYEQYF.

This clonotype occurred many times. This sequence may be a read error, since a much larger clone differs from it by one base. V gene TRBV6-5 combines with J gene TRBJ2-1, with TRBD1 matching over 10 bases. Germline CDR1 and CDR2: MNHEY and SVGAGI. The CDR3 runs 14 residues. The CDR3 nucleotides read TGTGCCAGCAGTGCCCCGGGACAGGGGAATGGGCAGTTCTTC. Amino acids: CASSAPGQGNGQFF.

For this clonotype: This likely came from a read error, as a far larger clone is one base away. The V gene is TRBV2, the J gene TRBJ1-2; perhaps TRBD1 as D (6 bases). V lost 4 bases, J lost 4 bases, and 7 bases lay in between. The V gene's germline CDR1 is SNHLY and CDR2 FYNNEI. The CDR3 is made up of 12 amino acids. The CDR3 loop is CASSAGAYGYTF. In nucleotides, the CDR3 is TGTGCCAGCAGTGCAGGGGCCTATGGCTACACCTTC.

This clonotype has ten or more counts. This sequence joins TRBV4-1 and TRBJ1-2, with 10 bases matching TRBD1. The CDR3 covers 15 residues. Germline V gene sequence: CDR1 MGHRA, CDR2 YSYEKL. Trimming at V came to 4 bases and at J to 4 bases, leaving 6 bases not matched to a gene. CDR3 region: CASSRGQGGPYGYTF. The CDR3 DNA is TGCGCCAGCAGCCGAGGACAGGGGGGACCCTATGGCTACACCTTC.

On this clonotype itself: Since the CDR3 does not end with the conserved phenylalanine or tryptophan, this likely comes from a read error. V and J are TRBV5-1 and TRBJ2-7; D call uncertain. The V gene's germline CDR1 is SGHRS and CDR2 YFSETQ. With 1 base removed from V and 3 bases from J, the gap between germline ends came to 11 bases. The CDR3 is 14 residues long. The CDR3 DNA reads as TGCGCCAGCAGCTTGCGGGCCGGATACTACGAGCAGTACCTC. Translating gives CASSLRAGYYEQYL.

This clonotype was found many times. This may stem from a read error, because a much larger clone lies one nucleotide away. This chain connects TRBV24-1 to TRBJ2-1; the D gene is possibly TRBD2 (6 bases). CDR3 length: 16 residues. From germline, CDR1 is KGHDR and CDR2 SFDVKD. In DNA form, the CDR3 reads TGTGCCACCAGTGATTCCCTTTCGGGGGACCACAATGAGCGGTTCTTC. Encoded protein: CATSDSLSGDHNERFF.

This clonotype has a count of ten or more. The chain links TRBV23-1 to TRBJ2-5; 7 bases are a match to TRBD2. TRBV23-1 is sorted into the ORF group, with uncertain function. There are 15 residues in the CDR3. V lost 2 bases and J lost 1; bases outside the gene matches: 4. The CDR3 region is CASSQGGGFQETQYF. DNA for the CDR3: TGCGCCAGCAGTCAAGGGGGGGGATTCCAAGAGACCCAGTACTTC.

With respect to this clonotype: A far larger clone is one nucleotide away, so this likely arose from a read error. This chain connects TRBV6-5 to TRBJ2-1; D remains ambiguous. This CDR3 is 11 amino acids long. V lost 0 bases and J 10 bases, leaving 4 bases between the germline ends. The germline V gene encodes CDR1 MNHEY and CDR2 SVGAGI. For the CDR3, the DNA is TGTGCCAGCAGTTACTCGGGCGAGCAGTTCTTC. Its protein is CASSYSGEQFF.

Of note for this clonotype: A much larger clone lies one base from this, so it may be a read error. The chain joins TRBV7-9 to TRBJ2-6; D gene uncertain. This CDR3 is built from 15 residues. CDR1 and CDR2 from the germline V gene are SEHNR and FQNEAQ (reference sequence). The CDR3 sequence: CASGLISSGANVLTF. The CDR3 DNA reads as TGTGCCAGCGGCTTAATCAGCTCTGGGGCCAACGTCCTGACTTTC.

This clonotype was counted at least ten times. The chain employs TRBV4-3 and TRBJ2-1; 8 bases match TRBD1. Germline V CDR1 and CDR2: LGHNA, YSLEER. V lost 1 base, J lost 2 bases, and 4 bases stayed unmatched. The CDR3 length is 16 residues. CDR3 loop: CASSQAPGGTYNEQFF. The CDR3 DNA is TGCGCCAGCAGCCAAGCGCCAGGGGGCACCTACAATGAGCAGTTCTTC.